This is a list of T cell receptor beta chains from one sample in a study of OX40 agonist ivuxolimab in advanced cancers. Profiled with immunoSEQ multiplex PCR; TCRdb holds only in-frame clones, not every one. The sample holds about 57,000 clones, about 83% seen once. The sequenced sample was CD4+ or CD8+ T cells sorted from blood, obtained in a trial of the OX40 agonist ivuxolimab. Receptor source: an adult with an advanced solid tumor such as melanoma, head and neck, liver or kidney cancer. Each CDR3 is given without its conserved first and last residue. A D gene is named only where the DNA matches it firmly.

d_call: .
j_call: TRBJ2-7
v_call: TRBV5-6
cdr3_length: 12
cdr3_aa: ASSRRGRFYEQY

d_call: .
j_call: TRBJ1-1
v_call: TRBV14
cdr3_length: 12
cdr3_aa: ASSQNHRNTEAF

d_call: TRBD2
j_call: TRBJ2-1
v_call: TRBV5-6
cdr3_length: 14
cdr3_aa: ASSGGRGSSYNEQF

d_call: TRBD1
j_call: TRBJ1-2
v_call: TRBV6-5
cdr3_length: 11
cdr3_aa: ASSSTGVGGYT

d_call: .
j_call: TRBJ2-3
v_call: TRBV7-6
cdr3_length: 11
cdr3_aa: ASSLLRTDTQY

d_call: .
j_call: TRBJ1-1
v_call: TRBV18
cdr3_length: 12
cdr3_aa: ASSPQGANTEAF

d_call: TRBD1
j_call: TRBJ2-3
v_call: TRBV5-1
cdr3_length: 14
cdr3_aa: ASSLEGGQDTDTQY

d_call: TRBD2
j_call: TRBJ2-2
v_call: TRBV11-2
cdr3_length: 14
cdr3_aa: ASSTTSGTSTGELF

d_call: .
j_call: TRBJ1-2
v_call: TRBV27
cdr3_length: 13
cdr3_aa: ASSPRGRPNYGYT

d_call: .
j_call: TRBJ2-1
v_call: TRBV9
cdr3_length: 13
cdr3_aa: ASSVAQGPGNEQF